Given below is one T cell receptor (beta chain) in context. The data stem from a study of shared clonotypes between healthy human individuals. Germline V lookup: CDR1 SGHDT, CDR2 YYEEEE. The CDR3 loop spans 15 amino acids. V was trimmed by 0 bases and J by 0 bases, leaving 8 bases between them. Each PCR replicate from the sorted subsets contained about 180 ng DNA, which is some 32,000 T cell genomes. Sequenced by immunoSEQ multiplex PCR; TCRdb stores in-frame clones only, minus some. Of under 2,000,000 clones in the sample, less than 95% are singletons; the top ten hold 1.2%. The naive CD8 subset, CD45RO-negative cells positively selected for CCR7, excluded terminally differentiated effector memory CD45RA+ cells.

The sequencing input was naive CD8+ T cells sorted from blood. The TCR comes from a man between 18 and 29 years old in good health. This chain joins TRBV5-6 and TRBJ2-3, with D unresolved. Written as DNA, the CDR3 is TGTGCCAGCAGCTTGGGGGCAGGTAGCACAGATACGCAGTATTTT. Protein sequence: CASSLGAGSTDTQYF.